The present T cell receptor beta chain was sequenced within a study of molecular identifiers for immune sequencing clone quantification. Study context: The replicates split RNA from around 20,000 or 100,000 naive CD8 cells five ways and sequenced four.

This clonotype occurred many times. TCRdb re-called the PCR reads through MiXCR, storing one row per CDR3 protein. The profile shows 60,000 to 80,000 distinct CDR3 sequences, about 18% of them singletons. Germline lookup yields CDR1 PRHDT and CDR2 FYEKMQ (reference sequence). The CDR3 loop spans 16 amino acids. V lost 2 bases and J lost 0; bases outside the gene matches: 4. The sequenced sample was naive CD8+ T cells from blood, with Jurkat cell RNA spiked in. Subset given: FACS-sorted CD8+CD4-CCR7+CD45RA+ naive T cells. This chain links TRBV13 with TRBJ2-1, with 7 bases lining up with TRBD1. The clonotype was recovered from a human donor in good health. Some libraries in this study had Jurkat cell RNA spiked in. In DNA form, the CDR3 reads TGTGCCAGCAGCTTACGGACAGGTCCCTCCTACAATGAGCAGTTCTTC. It specifies CASSLRTGPSYNEQFF.